This T cell receptor beta chain was recovered during a study of CD8 T cells in ankylosing spondylitis. The table lists this clonotype with many counts. TCRdb passed the 5' RACE reads through MiXCR, listing each CDR3 protein once. The repertoire holds approximately 60,000 distinct CDR3 sequences, with 6% to 8% as singletons. The junction had 7 bases not matched to a gene; V was cut back by 4 bases and J by 0 bases. The CDR3 is made up of 16 amino acids. Germline V lookup: CDR1 SGHRS, CDR2 YFSETQ. This TCR was sampled from a male donor with ankylosing spondylitis. This chain links TRBV5-1 with TRBJ2-3; 8 bases line up with TRBD1. The material sequenced was synovial fluid, either unsorted or a sorted T cell fraction (not recorded which). The CDR3 protein is CASSTGQAYSTDTQYF. The CDR3 DNA is TGCGCCAGCAGCACGGGACAGGCCTATAGCACAGATACGCAGTATTTT.